The 5 T cell receptor beta chains listed next were all sequenced from one sample in a study of T-cell reconstitution after alpha-beta-depleted transplantation in children. Molecular barcoding with unique molecular identifiers was used for the TCRbeta library. TCRdb fed the PCR reads into MiXCR, producing one record per CDR3 protein. The table has about 92,000 distinct CDR3 sequences, 12% seen once. The sequences come from PBMCs from the stem cell graft donor, collected from the stem cell graft. These TCRs come from a human donor who donated a stem cell graft to a child with inherited bone marrow failure.

This clonotype was counted at least ten times. J is TRBJ2-5 and V is TRBV5-1; D possibly corresponds to TRBD1 (6 bases). Germline V gene data show CDR1 as SGHRS and CDR2 as YFSETQ. V was trimmed by 2 bases and J by 5 bases, leaving 10 bases between them. The CDR3 covers 13 residues. In DNA, the CDR3 is TGCGCCAGCAGCTTTGAAGGGGGTGAGACCCAGTACTTC. As protein: CASSFEGGETQYF.

The J gene is TRBJ1-4, the V gene TRBV29-1; unclear D gene. V lost 4 bases and J lost 0, with 6 bases in between. This CDR3 has 13 amino acids. CDR1 is SQVTM and CDR2 is ANQGSEA in the germline V gene. DNA for the CDR3: TGCAGCGTTGGTGCAGCAACTAATGAAAAACTGTTTTTT. Protein: CSVGAATNEKLFF.

This clonotype came up many times. V and J are TRBV7-3 and TRBJ2-1, with 11 bases aligning to TRBD2. This CDR3 has 15 amino acids. Germline V lookup: CDR1 SGHTA, CDR2 FQGTGA. The V and J ends lost 1 base and 5 bases, in that order; junction bases with no gene match: 1. CDR3 in DNA: TGTGCCAGCAGCTTAAGTAGCGGGGGGGACAATGAGCAGTTCTTC. Its protein is CASSLSSGGDNEQFF.

The rearrangement joins TRBV28 to TRBJ2-2; 9 bases agree with TRBD1. The junction had 4 bases not matched to a gene; V was cut back by 4 bases and J by 4 bases. CDR1 is MDHEN and CDR2 is SYDVKM in the germline V gene. There are 15 residues in the CDR3. In DNA, the CDR3 is TGTGCCAGCAGTTCCCCGGGACAGGGCACCGGGGAGCTGTTTTTT. Translating gives CASSSPGQGTGELFF.

This clonotype was observed a handful of times. This chain joins TRBV5-1 and TRBJ1-4; D uncertain. Germline CDR1 reads SGHRS; CDR2 reads YFSETQ. The CDR3 runs 14 residues. V was shortened by 4 bases and J by 7 bases, with 14 bases between the two germline ends. The CDR3 coding sequence is TGCGCCAGCAGCCCCCGAGAGGGTAGTGAAAAACTGTTTTTT. This translates into CASSPREGSEKLFF.